This T cell receptor (beta chain) is from a study of radiation and T cells in renal cell carcinoma. Study-level results: From baseline, blood top tumor clonotypes peaked at 2 weeks post-radiation.

Time point meaning: baseline pretreatment blood. Documented treatment: 15 Gy SBRT to primary tumor, nephrectomy 4 weeks later. Clear cell pathology was present in this patient's renal cell carcinoma. Only in-frame clones appear in the TCRdb table, and some are missing; sequencing was by immunoSEQ multiplex PCR. The sample consists of 110,000 to 150,000 clones, roughly 80% of them appearing once. V lost 0 bases, J lost 0 bases, and 9 bases lay in between. This CDR3 spans 15 amino acids. Germline CDR1 and CDR2: SGHRS and YFSETQ. Notes on this clone: The antigen remains undetermined. The sample holds other DNA sequences that translate to the same CDR3.

Specimen: blood, collected from a patient whose treatment included radiotherapy and nephrectomy. The TCR comes from a woman aged 45-60 years with renal cell carcinoma. The chain combines TRBV5-1 with TRBJ1-1, with unresolved D. The CDR3 nucleotides read TGCGCCAGCAGCTTGGTACCCGGGATGAACACTGAAGCTTTCTTT. Protein: CASSLVPGMNTEAFF.